The rows below give T cell receptor beta chains drawn from one sample of a study of blood T cells in healthy people across ages. One entry per CDR3 protein, called by TCRdb with MiXCR from the 5' RACE reads. In the table there are around 1,000,000 distinct CDR3 sequences, roughly 24% of which are singletons. This sample also appeared in a second study, on T cells of mothers and their children.

The material sequenced was blood. The origin of the receptors is a girl aged 2 to 9 in good health. The CDR3 runs from the conserved cysteine through the conserved F or W. The D gene is left open where the match is weak. Not all rows give a size; the values are once, few, many and, for expanded clones, a class.

v_gene	abundance	d_gene	j_gene	CDR3aa	CDR3nt
TRBV7-6	.	.	TRBJ2-1	CASSPSPSYEQFF	TGTGCCAGCAGCCCATCCCCCTCGTATGAGCAGTTCTTC
TRBV5-1	.	.	TRBJ2-2	CASSILQDGPDYTGELFF	TGCGCCAGCAGCATACTCCAGGACGGCCCGGACTACACCGGGGAGCTGTTTTTT
TRBV5-1	few	.	TRBJ2-4	CASSLGRQAKNIQYF	TGCGCCAGCAGCCTGGGCCGCCAAGCCAAAAACATTCAGTACTTC
TRBV7-6	.	.	TRBJ1-3	CASSNPGSSGNTIYF	TGTGCCAGCAGCAATCCCGGGAGCTCTGGAAACACCATATATTTT
TRBV7-8	.	.	TRBJ1-5	CASSPGVAREQPQHF	TGTGCCAGCAGCCCCGGGGTCGCAAGGGAGCAGCCCCAGCATTTT
TRBV5-1	many	.	TRBJ2-2	CASSSTTNTGELFF	TGCGCCAGCAGCAGTACAACGAACACCGGGGAGCTGTTTTTT
TRBV28	.	.	TRBJ1-2	CASSSGARGYTF	TGTGCCAGCAGTTCGGGGGCGCGCGGCTACACCTTC
TRBV7-2	.	.	TRBJ1-5	CASSRGASNQPQHF	TGTGCCAGCAGCCGGGGGGCAAGCAATCAGCCCCAGCATTTT
TRBV27	few	.	TRBJ1-2	CASSLSGLSTSGYTF	TGTGCCAGCAGTTTATCGGGACTCTCCACGAGTGGCTACACCTTC
TRBV6-1	.	.	TRBJ2-7	CASRLGVGPPYEQYF	TGTGCCAGCCGTCTTGGGGTAGGCCCCCCCTACGAGCAGTACTTC
TRBV6-6	.	.	TRBJ2-7	CASSPDFPVQYF	TGTGCCAGCAGCCCCGATTTCCCGGTGCAGTACTTC
TRBV20-1	.	TRBD1	TRBJ1-2	CSARDGTGAGYTF	TGCAGTGCTAGAGATGGGACAGGGGCCGGCTACACCTTC
TRBV20-1	.	TRBD1	TRBJ2-7	CSAVGRGLPWVEQYF	TGCAGTGCCGTCGGCAGGGGGCTGCCTTGGGTAGAGCAGTACTTC
TRBV4-2	.	.	TRBJ2-7	CASSPSDSATYEQYF	TGTGCCAGCAGCCCTTCCGACAGTGCCACCTACGAGCAGTACTTC
TRBV19	few	.	TRBJ2-2	CATLRLTGELFF	TGTGCCACCCTCCGATTGACCGGGGAGCTGTTTTTT
TRBV29-1	.	TRBD1	TRBJ2-5	CSVTDRGPQETQYF	TGCAGCGTTACGGACAGGGGACCCCAAGAGACCCAGTACTTC
TRBV20-1	.	.	TRBJ1-1	CSARVPNLEPTEAFF	TGCAGTGCTAGAGTACCTAACCTTGAACCCACTGAAGCTTTCTTT
TRBV7-3	.	TRBD2	TRBJ2-5	CASSLRTSGTGEQYF	TGTGCCAGCAGCTTAAGGACTAGCGGGACGGGAGAGCAGTACTTC
TRBV7-8	.	.	TRBJ1-1	CASRAGTTDGAEAFF	TGTGCCAGCAGGGCCGGGACCACAGACGGGGCTGAAGCTTTCTTT
TRBV12-3/TRBV12-4	few	.	TRBJ2-5	CASSIDRTQETQYF	TGTGCCAGCAGCATAGACAGGACCCAAGAGACCCAGTACTTC
TRBV28	.	.	TRBJ1-1	CASVRLTEAFF	TGTGCCAGCGTAAGACTCACTGAAGCTTTCTTT
TRBV6-2/TRBV6-3	many	TRBD1	TRBJ2-7	CASRGTGPYEQYF	TGTGCCAGCAGGGGGACAGGTCCCTACGAGCAGTACTTC
TRBV9	.	TRBD1	TRBJ2-4	CASSVDGTALNIQYF	TGTGCCAGCAGCGTAGACGGGACAGCCCTGAACATTCAGTACTTC
TRBV29-1	few	.	TRBJ2-2	CSVEDSNTGELFF	TGCAGCGTTGAGGACAGTAACACCGGGGAGCTGTTTTTT
TRBV25-1	few	.	TRBJ2-3	CASRDPYTDTQYF	TGTGCCAGCAGAGACCCGTACACAGATACGCAGTATTTT
TRBV4-3	.	.	TRBJ2-7	CASSQEAAETYEQYF	TGCGCCAGCAGCCAAGAGGCAGCGGAAACCTACGAGCAGTACTTC
TRBV4-1	few	.	TRBJ1-4	CASSPQGGKLFF	TGCGCCAGCAGCCCCCAAGGGGGAAAACTGTTTTTT
TRBV2	few	.	TRBJ1-1	CASIQLNTEAFF	TGTGCCAGTATTCAGCTGAACACTGAAGCTTTCTTT
TRBV6-5	few	TRBD1	TRBJ1-1	CASSYRGGLTEAFF	TGTGCCAGCAGTTATCGAGGGGGCTTGACTGAAGCTTTCTTT
TRBV7-2	.	.	TRBJ1-4	CASSPRTVGEKLFF	TGTGCCAGCAGCCCCAGGACGGTGGGGGAAAAACTGTTTTTT
TRBV7-9	few	.	TRBJ2-1	CASSLAGQGDNEQFF	TGTGCCAGCAGCTTAGCCGGGCAGGGAGATAATGAGCAGTTCTTC